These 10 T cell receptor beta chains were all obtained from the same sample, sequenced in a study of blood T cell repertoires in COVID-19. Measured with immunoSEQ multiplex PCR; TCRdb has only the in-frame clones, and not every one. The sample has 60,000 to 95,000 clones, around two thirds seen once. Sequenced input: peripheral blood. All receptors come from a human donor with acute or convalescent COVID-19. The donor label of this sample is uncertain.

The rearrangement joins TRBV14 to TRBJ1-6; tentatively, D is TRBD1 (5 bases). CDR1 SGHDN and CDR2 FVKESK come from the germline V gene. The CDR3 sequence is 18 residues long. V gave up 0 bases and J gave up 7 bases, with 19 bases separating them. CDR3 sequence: CASSQEGRGEIKNSPLHF. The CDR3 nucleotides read TGTGCCAGCAGCCAAGAGGGCCGGGGGGAAATTAAGAATTCACCCCTCCACTTT.

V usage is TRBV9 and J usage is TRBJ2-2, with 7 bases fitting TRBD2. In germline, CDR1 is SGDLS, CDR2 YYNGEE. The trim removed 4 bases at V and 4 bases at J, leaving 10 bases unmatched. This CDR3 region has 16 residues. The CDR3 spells CASSPGDYRSTGELFF. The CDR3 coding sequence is TGTGCCAGCAGCCCGGGGGACTACCGAAGCACCGGGGAGCTGTTTTTT. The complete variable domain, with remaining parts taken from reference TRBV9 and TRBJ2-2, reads DSGVTQTPKHLITATGQRVTLRCSPRSGDLSVYWYQQSLDQGLQFLIQYYNGEERAKGNILERFSAQQFPDLHSELNLSSLELGDSALYFCASSPGDYRSTGELFFGEGSRLTVL.

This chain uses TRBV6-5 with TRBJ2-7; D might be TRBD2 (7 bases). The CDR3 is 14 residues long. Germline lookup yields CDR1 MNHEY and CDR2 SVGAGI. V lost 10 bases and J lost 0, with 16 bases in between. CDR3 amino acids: CATPGGLLSYEQYV. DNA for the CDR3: TGTGCCACACCCGGGGGGCTACTCTCCTACGAGCAGTACGTC.

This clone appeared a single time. CDR3 in DNA: TGTGCCAGCGCGGGACAGGGCGATCAGCCCCAGCATTTT. This sequence encodes CASAGQGDQPQHF. The chain carries TRBV12-3 or TRBV12-4 and TRBJ1-5; TRBD1 agrees at 9 bases. V trimming: 8 bases; J trimming: 5 bases; junction bases outside the gene matches: 4. This CDR3 has 13 residues.

The chain's CDR3 is CATSRGGPTTNEKLFF. The DNA of the CDR3 is TGTGCCACCAGCAGAGGGGGCCCGACAACTAATGAAAAACTGTTTTTT. This chain links TRBV15 with TRBJ1-4; D is perhaps TRBD1 (5 bases). This CDR3 contains 16 residues. Germline V gives CDR1 LNHNV, CDR2 YYDKDF (reference sequence). V dropped 1 base and J dropped 0 bases, with 9 bases sitting between them. The entire variable domain, with the rest obtained from reference TRBV15 and TRBJ1-4, is as follows: DAMVIQNPRYQVTQFGKPVTLSCSQTLNHNVMYWYQQKSSQAPKLLFHYYDKDFNNEADTPDNFQSRRPNTSFCFLDIRSPGLGDTAMYLCATSRGGPTTNEKLFFGSGTQLSVL.

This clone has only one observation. CDR3 in amino acids: CASSPTGGPGGIQYF. CDR3 bases: TGCGCCAGCAGCCCAACAGGGGGGCCCGGGGGCATTCAGTACTTC. The rearrangement links TRBV4-3 to TRBJ2-4, with 8 bases aligning to TRBD1. This CDR3 region has 15 residues. The germline V gene has CDR1 LGHNA and CDR2 YSLEER. Losses at the gene ends were 4 bases for V and 9 bases for J; bases not matched to a gene: 11.

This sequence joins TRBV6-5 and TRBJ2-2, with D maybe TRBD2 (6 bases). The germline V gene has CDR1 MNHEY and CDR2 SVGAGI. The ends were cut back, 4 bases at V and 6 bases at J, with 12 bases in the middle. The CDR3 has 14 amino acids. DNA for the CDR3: TGTGCCAGCAGTTGGCGGGGAAAGGCCGGGGAGCTGTTTTTT. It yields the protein CASSWRGKAGELFF.

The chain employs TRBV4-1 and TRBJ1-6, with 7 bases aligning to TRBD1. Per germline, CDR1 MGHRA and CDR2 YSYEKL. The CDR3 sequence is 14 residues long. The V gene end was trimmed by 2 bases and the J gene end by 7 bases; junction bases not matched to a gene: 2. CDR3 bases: TGCGCCAGCAGCCAACCGGGACAGAATTCACCCCTCCACTTT. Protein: CASSQPGQNSPLHF.

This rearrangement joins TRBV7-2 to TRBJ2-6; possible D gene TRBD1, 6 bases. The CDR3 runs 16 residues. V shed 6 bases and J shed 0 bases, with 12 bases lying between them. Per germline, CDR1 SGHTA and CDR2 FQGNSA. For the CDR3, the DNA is TGTGCCAGCAGTTTCGACAGGAACTCTGGGGCCAACGTCCTGACTTTC. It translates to CASSFDRNSGANVLTF.

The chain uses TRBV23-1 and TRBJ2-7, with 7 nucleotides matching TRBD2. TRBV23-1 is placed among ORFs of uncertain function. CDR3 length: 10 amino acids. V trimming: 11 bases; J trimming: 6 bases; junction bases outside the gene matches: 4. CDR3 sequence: CAGSGGEQYV. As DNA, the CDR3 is TGCGCCGGCTCGGGGGGCGAGCAGTACGTC.